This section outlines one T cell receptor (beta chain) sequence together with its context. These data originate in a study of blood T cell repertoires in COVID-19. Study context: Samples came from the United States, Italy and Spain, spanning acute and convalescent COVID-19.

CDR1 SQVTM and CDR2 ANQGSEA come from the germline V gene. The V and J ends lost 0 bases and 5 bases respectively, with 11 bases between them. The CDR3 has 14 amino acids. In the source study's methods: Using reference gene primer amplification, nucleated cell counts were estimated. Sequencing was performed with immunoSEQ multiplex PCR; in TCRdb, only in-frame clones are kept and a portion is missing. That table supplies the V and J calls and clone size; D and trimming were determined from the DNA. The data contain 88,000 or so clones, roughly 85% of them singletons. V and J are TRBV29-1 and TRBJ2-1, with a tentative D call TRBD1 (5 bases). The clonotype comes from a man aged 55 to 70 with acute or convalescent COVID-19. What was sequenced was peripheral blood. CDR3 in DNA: TGCAGCGTTGAAGATCAGGGTATCAACAATGAGCAGTTCTTC. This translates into CSVEDQGINNEQFF.